This section outlines one TCR beta chain sequence together with its context. There is no known antigen for this receptor. Within one base of it there is no much larger clone, and no base qualities were kept. The data originate from a study of PD-L1 blockade in urothelial cancer (TCRdb year 2017). With regard to the full study: Every patient began therapy in about 2014 and was given atezolizumab 1,200 mg intravenously every 3 weeks. Twenty-five of 29 patients were males with bladder-origin urothelial cancer, and about 65% of the 29 reported a prior smoking history. An ECOG performance status of 0 or 1 was recorded for the patients, and 0 to 3 prior chemotherapy regimens had been received by the patients. Blood samples were analyzed at two time points: 3 weeks after treatment start (second dose) and 6 weeks after treatment start. Blood samples yielded a median of roughly 140,000 T cells and some 80,000 unique TCRs, with median clonality around 0.083. The study was an exploratory multi-omic analysis of somatic, immune and clinical correlates of response to PD-L1 blockade with atezolizumab in urothelial cancer. Pretreatment tumor samples, along with matched peripheral blood collected serially before and after atezolizumab treatment, underwent TCR sequencing. Durable clinical benefit meant progression-free survival longer than 6 months, and TCR features were also tested against progression-free and overall survival. In the same patients who had TCR sequencing, pretreatment tumors also underwent whole exome sequencing and RNA sequencing. Under 10 patients reached durable clinical benefit, while 20 patients did not. Some 30 patients had pretreatment blood TCR-seq, roughly 24 had at least one posttreatment blood collection, and roughly 24 had tumor TCR-seq.

What the time point label conveys for this sample: peripheral blood 6 weeks after treatment start. The cohort included 29 patients with locally advanced or metastatic urothelial carcinoma who were treated at Memorial Sloan Kettering on a trial protocol. Peripheral blood mononuclear cells were collected from each patient pretreatment and during treatment, giving between 1 and 8 total time points per patient. The Qiagen DNeasy Blood extraction kit was used to purify genomic DNA from total PBMCs and tumor samples. Collected pretreatment and during treatment, PBMCs were isolated and stored as previously described. To estimate absolute template abundance from read counts, synthetic TCR analog templates were spiked into each PCR. The immunoSEQ assay used bias-controlled V and J gene primers to amplify TCRbeta CDR3 regions from genomic DNA. Sequencing of rearranged TCRbeta segments was performed at approximately 20X coverage. As for how the authors treated the data: Sequencing errors were corrected by clustering and CDR3s were annotated against IMGT to assign V, D and J genes. Only productive TCRbeta rearrangements were used in downstream analyses, excluding out-of-frame or stop-codon sequences. Clonality was calculated as one minus the Shannon entropy normalized by the log of the number of unique productive sequences. Clones differing between time points or between blood and tumor were identified using Fisher's exact test with Benjamini-Hochberg correction, with an adjusted p below 0.01 applied as the threshold. As stored in TCRdb, this immuneACCESS dataset retains in-frame rearrangements with V and J assigned. A fraction of the clones does not appear; measured against another copy, unresolved V genes explain less than half of the discrepancy, and the remainder lacks a known reason. D and trimming come from the DNA, and the V and J calls and clone size come from that table. The sample contains approximately 79,000 clones, approximately 90% of them found a single time. The ten largest clones add up to roughly 0.8% of the sample.

General conclusions and limits of the study: Because of the small sample size (n ≈ 27) and the many exploratory analyses performed, the results are intended to be regarded as hypothesis-generating. At 3 weeks after the start of treatment, tumor-associated TCR clones in peripheral blood had expanded more in patients with durable benefit (n ≈ 20, p = 0.022). A pretreatment peripheral blood TCR clonality below the median was linked to improved progression-free and overall survival.

The CDR3 runs 16 residues from the cysteine to the phenylalanine. The only DNA kept is the CDR3, 48 bases in frame from the first base. Trimming costs V 5 bases and J 0 bases, and their ends lie 14 bases apart. CDR1 and CDR2 are read off the germline V gene as SGHRS and YFSETQ. This specimen consisted of PBMCs, obtained around atezolizumab (anti-PD-L1) treatment. The receptor was isolated from an elderly woman with urothelial cancer. This receptor chain uses TRBV5-1 and TRBJ2-2; a tentative D match to TRBD2 spans 6 bases. DNA sequence: TGCGCCAGCAGGCCAGCGGCGGGATCGAACACCGGGGAGCTGTTTTTT. This codes for CASRPAAGSNTGELFF.